These T cell receptor beta chains were read from a single sample in a study of blood T cells in healthy people across ages. TCRdb redid the calling of the 5' RACE reads with MiXCR, one entry per CDR3 protein. This sample has about 1.6 million distinct CDR3 sequences, with 30% to 40% found just once. The source material was blood. These receptors all come from a woman between 25 and 40 years old in good health. Both conserved end residues are part of each CDR3. Fields, in order: J gene, D gene, clone size, V gene, CDR3 DNA, CDR3 protein. A D gene is named only where the DNA matches it firmly. For some rows the clone size is stated as once, few or many, or as a class when expanded; others skip it.

>TRBJ2-1|TRBD1|.|TRBV14
TGTGCCAGCAGCCAAGGACAGGGGAAGGGTGAGCAGTTCTTC
CASSQGQGKGEQFF
>TRBJ2-1|.|.|TRBV9
TGTGCCAGCAGCGTAGAGGGACTTCGGAATGAGCAGTTCTTC
CASSVEGLRNEQFF
>TRBJ2-5|.|.|TRBV30
TGTGCCTGGAACTCGGGACAACAGACCCAGTACTTC
CAWNSGQQTQYF
>TRBJ2-7|TRBD1|.|TRBV27
TGTGCCAGCAGTCCGGGACAGGCCGGTTCCTACGGGCAGTACTTC
CASSPGQAGSYGQYF
>TRBJ2-5|.|.|TRBV9
TGTGCCAGCGCGCCGACGGCTTTCCTCCAGGAGACCCAGTACTTC
CASAPTAFLQETQYF
>TRBJ2-6|.|many|TRBV12-3/TRBV12-4
TGTGCCAGCAGTTCGGACAGCACTGGGGCCAACGTCCTGACTTTC
CASSSDSTGANVLTF
>TRBJ1-2|.|many|TRBV29-1
TGCAGCGTTCCCGTTGACATATCTCCTATGGGCTACACCTTC
CSVPVDISPMGYTF
>TRBJ1-1|.|few|TRBV5-1
TGCGCCAGCAGCTTGAGGCGCGGCAGGGTCGAAGCTTTCTTT
CASSLRRGRVEAFF
>TRBJ2-3|.|few|TRBV25-1
TGTGCCAGCAGTCCCAAGGGACTCACTCTCACAGATACGCAGTATTTT
CASSPKGLTLTDTQYF
>TRBJ2-5|.|many|TRBV29-1
TGCAGCGTTTACGGAGGCTTGGAGACCCAGTACTTC
CSVYGGLETQYF
>TRBJ2-7|TRBD2|few|TRBV6-1
TGTGCCAGCAGTGATGGAGCGGGAGGGCCCCTCGAGCAGTACTTC
CASSDGAGGPLEQYF
>TRBJ2-1|TRBD2|few|TRBV4-2
TGTGCCAGCGGATCAGAAGCGGGAGGGCCGGTTGAGCAGTTCTTC
CASGSEAGGPVEQFF
>TRBJ2-3|TRBD2|.|TRBV20-1
TGCAGTGCTGGATTCTTCGAGCGGGGGGGCACAGATACGCAGTATTTT
CSAGFFERGGTDTQYF
>TRBJ1-1|.|.|TRBV6-2/TRBV6-3
TGTGCCAGCAGTTACCCCGGGACCCCTGAAGCTTTCTTT
CASSYPGTPEAFF
>TRBJ2-5|.|few|TRBV12-3/TRBV12-4
TGTGCCAGCACCCCAACCGGACCGGAGACCCAGTACTTC
CASTPTGPETQYF
>TRBJ2-1|TRBD1|.|TRBV5-4
TGTGCCAGCAGCTTGAGACAGGGGGCGCAAAATGAGCAGTTCTTC
CASSLRQGAQNEQFF
>TRBJ2-7|TRBD2|few|TRBV20-1
TGCAGTGCTGGTTCCGAGGGCGGGGGGAATACCTACGAGCAGTACTTC
CSAGSEGGGNTYEQYF
>TRBJ2-1|TRBD2|few|TRBV3-1
TGTGCCAGCAGCCCGTGGACTAGCGGGTTGGGAAACAATGAGCAGTTCTTC
CASSPWTSGLGNNEQFF
>TRBJ2-7|.|many|TRBV20-1
TGCAGTGCTAGAGATGAGGCCACCCTCTACGAGCAGTACTTC
CSARDEATLYEQYF
>TRBJ2-3|.|many|TRBV7-9
TGTGCCAGCAGCTTAGTTCAGGGCTCATTCACAGATACGCAGTATTTT
CASSLVQGSFTDTQYF
>TRBJ2-5|TRBD1|.|TRBV28
TGTGCCAGCAGTTTTCCGACAGGGGACCGCCAAGAGACCCAGTACTTC
CASSFPTGDRQETQYF
>TRBJ2-7|.|few|TRBV6-1
TGTGCCAGCGAGGCCTACGAGCAGTACTTC
CASEAYEQYF
>TRBJ2-3|.|few|TRBV9
TGTGCCAGCACCCCTGGAGGGAGAACAGATACGCAGTATTTT
CASTPGGRTDTQYF
>TRBJ1-4|.|.|TRBV30
TGTGCCTGGAGTGTCCAGGGTGTTGAAAAACTGTTTTTT
CAWSVQGVEKLFF
>TRBJ2-5|TRBD2|.|TRBV7-3
TGTGCCAGCAGCCCCAACGGAGCGGGGGTCCAAGAGACCCGGTACTTC
CASSPNGAGVQETRYF
>TRBJ1-1|.|few|TRBV9
TGTGCCAGCAGCGTAGGGGCCTCGAACACTGAAGCTTTCTTT
CASSVGASNTEAFF
>TRBJ1-1|TRBD1|few|TRBV7-9
TGTGCCAGCAGCTCGAGCCAGGGGGCGAACACTGAAGCTTTCTTT
CASSSSQGANTEAFF
>TRBJ1-5|.|few|TRBV6-1
TGTGCCAGCAGTGAATATGAGGGGCTCGGTCAGCCCCAGCATTTT
CASSEYEGLGQPQHF
>TRBJ2-7|.|few|TRBV20-1
TGCAGTGCTCCTATGGGGGGAACCTACGAGCAGTACTTC
CSAPMGGTYEQYF
>TRBJ2-3|.|few|TRBV27
TGTGCCAGCAGTGTAAACAGGGTTTTAGATACGCAGTATTTT
CASSVNRVLDTQYF
>TRBJ2-5|.|few|TRBV20-1
TGCAGTGCTGCCAACGACGGGGGAGAGACCCAGTACTTC
CSAANDGGETQYF